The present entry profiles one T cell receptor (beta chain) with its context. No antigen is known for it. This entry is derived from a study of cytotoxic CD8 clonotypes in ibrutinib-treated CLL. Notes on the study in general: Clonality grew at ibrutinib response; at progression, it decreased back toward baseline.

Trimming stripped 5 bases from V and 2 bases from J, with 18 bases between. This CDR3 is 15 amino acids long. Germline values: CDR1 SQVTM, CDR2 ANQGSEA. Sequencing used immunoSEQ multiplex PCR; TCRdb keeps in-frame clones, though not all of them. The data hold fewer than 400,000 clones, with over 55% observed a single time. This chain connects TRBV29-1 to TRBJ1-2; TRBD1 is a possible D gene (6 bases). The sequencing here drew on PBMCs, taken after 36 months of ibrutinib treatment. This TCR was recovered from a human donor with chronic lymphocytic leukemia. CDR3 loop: CSVRYRVAINYGYTF. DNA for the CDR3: TGCAGCGTTCGATACAGGGTCGCGATAAACTATGGCTACACCTTC.